These 18 T cell receptor beta chains share one sample of origin, sequenced in a study of Graves' ophthalmopathy and Graves' hyperthyroidism. TCR beta CDR3 amplification used RNA transcripts. After a first-round RT-PCR with HTBI primers, a second-round multiplex PCR was run. One entry per CDR3 protein, called by TCRdb with MiXCR from the multiplex PCR reads. The sample shows 740,000 or so distinct CDR3 sequences, approximately 40% of them seen only once. Sequencing was carried out using peripheral blood. Source of these receptors: an adult man with Graves' ophthalmopathy.

This sequence joins TRBV7-9 and TRBJ1-2; 8 bases are shared with TRBD1. The CDR3 runs 14 residues. V was pared by 6 bases and J by 8 bases, with 11 bases of the junction left unmatched. Germline assignment: CDR1 SEHNR and CDR2 FQNEAQ (reference sequence). CDR3 sequence: CASSFGQGVGGYTF. The CDR3 DNA reads TGTGCCAGCAGTTTCGGACAGGGTGTAGGGGGCTACACCTTC.

This clonotype was recorded a few times. The V and J genes are TRBV20-1 and TRBJ2-7, with 7 positions matching TRBD2. Unmatched junction bases numbered 2, after V lost 1 base and J lost 5 bases. The length of the CDR3 is 12 residues. Per the germline V gene, CDR1 is DFQATT and CDR2 is SNEGSKA (reference sequence). CDR3 DNA: TGCAGTGCTAGAGGGGGGGGAGACGAGCAGTACTTC. Residues: CSARGGGDEQYF.

The chain joins TRBV11-2 to TRBJ2-7, with 10 bases aligning to TRBD2. Germline V gene data show CDR1 as SGHAT and CDR2 as FQNNGV. The CDR3 is 14 amino acids. The ends lost 2 bases at V and 5 bases at J; junction bases unmatched: 3. The CDR3, as DNA: TGTGCCAGCAGCTTAACTAGCGGGATCGACGAGCAGTACTTC. This encodes CASSLTSGIDEQYF.

The chain links TRBV20-1 to TRBJ1-5; weak D call: TRBD1 (6 bases). The CDR3 totals 16 residues. Germline CDR1 is DFQATT and CDR2 is SNEGSKA (reference sequence). Trimming took 4 bases from V and 5 from J, leaving 21 bases between them. The CDR3 reads CSANLGETGFHQPQHF. CDR3 nucleotide sequence: TGCAGTGCTAATTTGGGCGAAACAGGGTTCCATCAGCCCCAGCATTTT.

This clonotype occurred many times. The V gene is TRBV14, the J gene TRBJ1-2; 7 bases match TRBD1. Germline lookup yields CDR1 SGHDN and CDR2 FVKESK. The CDR3 is made up of 12 amino acids. V lost 4 bases and J lost 7; bases outside the gene matches: 3. The CDR3 sequence: CASSPTGVGYTF. DNA of the CDR3: TGTGCCAGCAGCCCCACAGGGGTTGGCTACACCTTC. Based on the CDR3 plus reference TRBV14 and TRBJ1-2, the full variable domain is EAGVTQFPSHSVIEKGQTVTLRCDPISGHDNLYWYRRVMGKEIKFLLHFVKESKQDESGMPNNRFLAERTGGTYSTLKVQPAELEDSGVYFCASSPTGVGYTFGSGTRLTVV.

The J gene is TRBJ1-5, the V gene TRBV24-1; 9 positions agree with TRBD1. Looked up from germline, CDR1 is KGHDR and CDR2 is SFDVKD. Losses at the gene ends were 5 bases for V and 6 bases for J; bases not matched to a gene: 13. The CDR3 covers 17 residues. The CDR3 is CATSATPGQGQSQPQHF. CDR3 DNA: TGTGCCACCAGTGCTACTCCGGGACAGGGACAAAGTCAGCCCCAGCATTTT.

In this sample, this clonotype turned up a few times. The V call is TRBV12-3 or TRBV12-4, the J call TRBJ1-4, with 8 bases fitting TRBD1. V lost 7 bases to trimming and J lost 3 bases; unmatched junction nucleotides: 10. The CDR3 runs 16 residues. CDR3 protein: CASKLQGGLANEKLFF. Here the CDR3 DNA reads TGTGCCAGCAAATTACAGGGGGGGTTAGCTAATGAAAAACTGTTTTTT.

Turning to this clonotype: A read error may explain this, as a much larger clone is one base away. The rearrangement uses TRBV10-1 and TRBJ1-1, with D perhaps TRBD1 (6 bases). CDR3 length: 14 residues. Germline CDR1 reads WNHNN; CDR2 reads SYGVQD (reference sequence). The CDR3, as DNA: TGTGCCAGCACTATAACAGGGAGCAGAGGTGAAGCTTTCTTT. Encoded protein: CASTITGSRGEAFF.

The chain is built from TRBV12-3 or TRBV12-4 and TRBJ2-3; D is unclear. V lost 5 bases to trimming and J lost 2 bases, with 8 bases between them. The CDR3 length is 13 residues. CDR3 sequence: CASSRKDTDTQYF. The CDR3 coding sequence is TGTGCCAGCAGTCGGAAGGACACAGATACGCAGTATTTT.

Details on this clonotype: A single base separates this from a much larger clone, so it may be a read error. The final CDR3 position lacks the conserved phenylalanine or tryptophan, pointing to a likely read error. The rearrangement uses TRBV25-1 and TRBJ2-2; the D gene could be TRBD1 or TRBD2 (6 bases each). The CDR3 is 17 residues long. Per the germline V gene, CDR1 is MGHDK and CDR2 is SYGVNS. The V end lost 8 bases, the J end lost 3 bases, and 22 bases lay between the germline ends. CDR3 nucleotide sequence: TGTGCCAGCCGCGAGGGACGAGGGGGGAAGGACACCGGGGAGCTGTTTCTT. Its translation is CASREGRGGKDTGELFL.

This clonotype was seen a few times. The chain has TRBV2 and TRBJ1-2, with D hard to call. Looked up from germline, CDR1 is SNHLY and CDR2 is FYNNEI. This CDR3 has 13 amino acids. Trimming took 6 bases from V and 8 from J, leaving 16 bases between them. The CDR3: CASSSSPQWGYTF. In DNA form, the CDR3 reads TGTGCCAGCAGCTCCTCCCCTCAGTGGGGCTACACCTTC. The whole variable domain, filled in from reference TRBV2 and TRBJ1-2, reads EPEVTQTPSHQVTQMGQEVILRCVPISNHLYFYWYRQILGQKVEFLVSFYNNEISEKSEIFDDQFSVERPDGSNFTLKIRSTKLEDSAMYFCASSSSPQWGYTFGSGTRLTVV.

With regard to this clonotype: A single base separates this from a much larger clone, so it may be a read error. CDR3 sequence: CASSLAGWDAGELFF. CDR3 coding DNA: TGTGCTAGCAGCTTAGCAGGGTGGGACGCCGGGGAGCTGTTTTTT. J is TRBJ2-2 and V is TRBV7-7, with D perhaps TRBD1 or TRBD2 (5 bases each). CDR3 length: 15 amino acids. The germline gives CDR1 SSHAT, CDR2 FNYEAQ (reference sequence). The full variable domain, in which reference TRBV7-7 and TRBJ2-2 provide the parts outside the CDR3, is GAGVSQSPRYKVTKRGQDVTLRCDPISSHATLYWYQQALGQGPEFLTYFNYEAQPDKSGLPSDRFSAERPEGSISTLTIQRTEQRDSAMYRCASSLAGWDAGELFFGEGSRLTVL.

This clonotype was counted a few times. This sequence joins TRBV5-8 and TRBJ1-2; the D is unclear. V shed 1 base and J shed 4 bases, with 11 bases lying between them. The CDR3 has 14 amino acids. In germline, CDR1 is SGHTS, CDR2 YDEGEE. The CDR3 protein is CASSLIQTSYGYTF. Here the CDR3 DNA reads TGTGCCAGCAGCTTGATACAGACGTCCTATGGCTACACCTTC.

This clonotype was counted a few times. The chain carries TRBV7-2 and TRBJ2-7, with 11 positions matching TRBD2. The V gene end was trimmed by 3 bases and the J gene end by 6 bases; junction bases not matched to a gene: 10. Looked up from germline, CDR1 is SGHTA and CDR2 is FQGNSA. The CDR3 length is 16 residues. CDR3 DNA: TGTGCCAGCAGCTTCTATCTAGCGGGGGGTTACGGCGAGCAGTACTTC. It codes for CASSFYLAGGYGEQYF.

Turning to this clonotype: One junction end does not reproduce the germline sequence, and a read error may be involved. The CDR3 DNA reads as TGTGCCAGCAGTTTGACAGGGGGCTCCTTCGAGCAGTACTTC. It translates to CASSLTGGSFEQYF. The rearrangement joins TRBV12-3 or TRBV12-4 to TRBJ2-7; TRBD1 matches at 10 bases. This CDR3 is 14 amino acids long.

V usage is TRBV20-1 and J usage is TRBJ2-5, with 12 bases aligning to TRBD2. V gave up 7 bases and J gave up 4 bases; unmatched junction bases: 16. This CDR3 is built from 17 residues. In germline, CDR1 is DFQATT, CDR2 SNEGSKA (reference sequence). CDR3 sequence: CSVSPGLAGPSLETQYF. For the CDR3, the DNA is TGCAGTGTTAGCCCGGGACTAGCGGGCCCCTCTTTAGAGACCCAGTACTTC.

This chain connects TRBV25-1 to TRBJ2-2, with D perhaps TRBD2 (5 bases). The V end lost 5 bases, the J end lost 4 bases, and 11 bases lay between the germline ends. The CDR3 consists of 14 residues. From germline, CDR1 is MGHDK and CDR2 SYGVNS. In nucleotides, the CDR3 is TGTGCCAGCAGTAGATGGGAGAGCACCGGGGAGCTGTTTTTT. Translation: CASSRWESTGELFF.

This clonotype was counted a few times. The chain is built from TRBV7-9 and TRBJ2-7; 9 bases fit TRBD1. The CDR3 has 17 residues. J gave up 1 base and V 0 bases, and 7 bases lay outside the gene matches. CDR1 SEHNR and CDR2 FQNEAQ come from the germline V gene (reference sequence). CDR3 protein: CASSLAAQGARSYEQYF. The DNA of the CDR3 is TGTGCCAGCAGCTTAGCCGCACAGGGGGCGCGATCCTACGAGCAGTACTTC.